Presented here are 27 T cell receptor beta chains from one specimen sequenced in a study of blood T cell repertoires in COVID-19. TCRdb keeps only in-frame clones here, not all; method: immunoSEQ multiplex PCR. The sample lists about 280,000 clones, 85% seen once, with roughly 2.7% in the top ten. The sample consisted of PBMCs or T cells enriched from blood (not recorded which). All receptors derive from a woman in her fifties or sixties who had recovered from COVID-19.

The rearrangement links TRBV30 to TRBJ1-2, with D perhaps TRBD1 (5 bases). The CDR3 extends over 14 amino acids. Trimming took off 1 base at V and 0 bases at J, with 9 bases between the two ends. Germline-derived CDR1 and CDR2 are GTSNPN and SVGIG (reference sequence). CDR3 DNA: TGTGCCTGGAGTGGAACAGGCACTAACTATGGCTACACCTTC. Its protein is CAWSGTGTNYGYTF.

The V call is TRBV6-6, the J call TRBJ2-7; 11 nucleotides agree with TRBD1. The germline CDR1 and CDR2 sequences are MNHNY and SVGAGI (reference sequence). Unmatched junction bases numbered 6, after V lost 5 bases and J lost 9 bases. The CDR3 contains 13 residues. The CDR3 region has the DNA TGTGCCAGCAGTACGGACAGGGGGCCTGTGCAGTACTTC. Its protein product is CASSTDRGPVQYF.

This clone was counted only a few times. The chain has TRBV27 and TRBJ1-2, with TRBD1 matching 8 bases. The V segment lost 4 bases and the J segment 4 bases; nucleotides outside the gene matches: 5. CDR1 MNHEY and CDR2 SMNVEV come from the germline V gene (reference sequence). The CDR3 consists of 14 residues. In DNA, the CDR3 is TGTGCCAGCAGTTCTCAGGGGGCTGCCTATGGCTACACCTTC. Translated, it gives CASSSQGAAYGYTF.

The J gene is TRBJ2-3, the V gene TRBV10-3; D not certain. Germline V lookup: CDR1 ENHRY, CDR2 SYGVKD. The CDR3 length is 16 residues. V was cut by 4 bases and J by 2 bases, with 16 bases left in between. The CDR3 DNA follows: TGTGCCATCAGTGGGGCCCACCAGGATTACACAGATACGCAGTATTTT. Its protein is CAISGAHQDYTDTQYF.

This chain joins TRBV18 and TRBJ1-1; 9 bases fit TRBD1. The CDR3 runs 17 residues. Germline V gene sequence: CDR1 KGHSH, CDR2 LQKENI. V lost 3 bases and J lost 2; bases outside the gene matches: 10. CDR3 residues: CASSPPGPGQGNTEAFF. Written as DNA, the CDR3 is TGTGCCAGCTCACCGCCGGGTCCGGGACAGGGAAACACTGAAGCTTTCTTT.

J is TRBJ1-1 and V is TRBV5-5, with D possibly TRBD1 on 5 matching bases. V lost 3 bases and J lost 3, with 9 bases in between. Germline V gene sequence: CDR1 SGHKS, CDR2 YYEKEE (reference sequence). This CDR3 is built from 13 residues. The chain's CDR3 is CASSSGGDTEAFF. In DNA form, the CDR3 reads TGTGCCAGCAGCTCCGGGGGAGACACTGAAGCTTTCTTT.

This clone was seen a handful of times. The rearrangement links TRBV5-1 to TRBJ1-1; 7 positions agree with TRBD1. The CDR3 totals 15 residues. Germline V gives CDR1 SGHRS, CDR2 YFSETQ. Trimming took 4 bases from V and 3 from J; bases not matched to a gene: 9. Written as DNA, the CDR3 is TGCGCCAGCAGCCCCCGACAGGGTGGGGACACTGAAGCTTTCTTT. Translating gives CASSPRQGGDTEAFF.

CDR3 DNA: TGTGCCAGTAGTATACGAAGCATACCATCCCAGCATTTT. Protein product: CASSIRSIPSQHF. V gene TRBV19 combines with J gene TRBJ1-5; D gene unclear. The CDR3 sequence is 13 residues long. The germline V and J ends were trimmed by 2 bases and 11 bases, with 13 bases remaining between them. Germline assignment: CDR1 LNHDA and CDR2 SQIVND (reference sequence).

The chain carries TRBV9 and TRBJ2-6; possible D gene TRBD2, 6 bases. CDR1 and CDR2 from the germline V gene are SGDLS and YYNGEE. The V gene lost 0 bases and the J gene lost 0 bases, with 13 bases spanning the gap. CDR3 length: 18 residues. The CDR3 DNA is TGTGCCAGCAGCGTAGCTGGGGCGGGGATCTCTGGGGCCAACGTCCTGACTTTC. It encodes CASSVAGAGISGANVLTF.

This clone has just a few counts. The chain has TRBV6-1 and TRBJ1-1; D not certain. The germline V and J ends were trimmed by 2 bases and 6 bases, with 10 bases remaining between them. This CDR3 contains 13 residues. Germline V gene data show CDR1 as MNHNS and CDR2 as SASEGT. The CDR3 DNA is TGTGCCAGCAGTGAACTAGTCAGATCTGAAGCTTTCTTT. Residues: CASSELVRSEAFF.

The chain combines TRBV4-2 with TRBJ1-2; D might be TRBD1 (5 bases). The CDR3 is 15 residues long. Trimming removed 0 bases from V and 2 bases from J, with 10 bases in between. The germline CDR1 and CDR2 sequences are LGHNA and YNFKEQ. The CDR3 region is CASSQESGGNYGYTF. CDR3 DNA: TGTGCCAGCAGCCAAGAATCGGGGGGGAACTATGGCTACACCTTC.

The chain combines TRBV6-2 or TRBV6-3 with TRBJ2-5; TRBD1 matches 9 bases. V was clipped by 6 bases and J by 4 bases; unmatched bases: 9. Looked up from germline, CDR1 is MNHEY and CDR2 is SVGEGT. The CDR3 loop spans 15 amino acids. The CDR3 spells CASSPGTGRGETQYF. The CDR3 DNA sequence: TGTGCCAGCAGCCCCGGGACAGGGAGGGGAGAGACCCAGTACTTC.

This chain uses TRBV7-9 with TRBJ1-1, with D unclear. The CDR3 runs to 14 residues. V lost 6 bases, J lost 3 bases, and 14 bases lay in between. Germline CDR1 SEHNR, CDR2 FQNEAQ (reference sequence). The CDR3 DNA follows: TGTGCCAGCAGACTCCTAACTGGTGACACTGAAGCTTTCTTT. Protein: CASRLLTGDTEAFF.

CDR3 nucleotides: TGTGCCAGCAGCCCCCCAGGACTAGCATCCTACGAGCAGTACTTC. Its translation: CASSPPGLASYEQYF. The rearrangement joins TRBV7-9 to TRBJ2-7, with 8 nucleotides matching TRBD2. Germline assignment: CDR1 SEHNR and CDR2 FQNEAQ (reference sequence). CDR3 length: 15 residues. With V trimmed by 5 bases and J by 1 base, 7 bases remained unmatched.

The rearrangement links TRBV11-2 to TRBJ2-7; no firm D call. The germline V gene encodes CDR1 SGHAT and CDR2 FQNNGV. The V gene lost 2 bases and the J gene lost 3 bases, with 5 bases spanning the gap. The CDR3 spans 12 residues. The CDR3 DNA sequence: TGTGCCAGCAGCTTATCGAGCTACGAGCAGTACTTC. Its translation: CASSLSSYEQYF.

This sequence joins TRBV5-4 and TRBJ2-5; a possible D gene is TRBD1 (6 bases). CDR3 size: 16 residues. V was pared by 2 bases and J by 6 bases, with 20 bases between. Germline assignment: CDR1 SGHNT and CDR2 YYREEE (reference sequence). In DNA, the CDR3 is TGTGCCAGCAGCTTCGCCGACGAGCAGGGGCGCAAGACCCAGTACTTC. Translating gives CASSFADEQGRKTQYF.

This rearrangement joins TRBV7-9 to TRBJ1-4; D unresolved. Germline V lookup: CDR1 SEHNR, CDR2 FQNEAQ (reference sequence). The CDR3 is made up of 16 amino acids. V lost 4 bases and J lost 7, with 19 bases in between. CDR3 nucleotide sequence: TGTGCCAGCAGCTCCCTGGGCGGGCCGTTTGGTGAAAAACTGTTTTTT. Protein product: CASSSLGGPFGEKLFF.

This clone was detected a few times. The chain combines TRBV19 with TRBJ1-6; D remains ambiguous. Looked up from germline, CDR1 is LNHDA and CDR2 is SQIVND (reference sequence). The CDR3 extends over 15 amino acids. The V and J ends lost 3 bases and 7 bases respectively, with 13 bases between them. CDR3 amino acids: CASSMGRTSNSPLHF. In DNA, the CDR3 is TGTGCCAGTAGTATGGGGAGGACTAGCAATTCACCCCTCCACTTT. Drawing the rest from reference TRBV19 and TRBJ1-6, the complete variable domain is DGGITQSPKYLFRKEGQNVTLSCEQNLNHDAMYWYRQDPGQGLRLIYYSQIVNDFQKGDIAEGYSVSREKKESFPLTVTSAQKNPTAFYLCASSMGRTSNSPLHFGNGTRLTVT.

This clone has only one observation. The V and J genes are TRBV5-6 and TRBJ2-2; TRBD1 matches at 9 bases. Germline-derived CDR1 and CDR2 are SGHDT and YYEEEE. The CDR3 spans 15 residues. V was pared by 2 bases and J by 6 bases, with 5 bases of the junction left unmatched. The CDR3, as DNA: TGTGCCAGCAGCTTCGTGACAGGGGGTTCCGGGGAGCTGTTTTTT. This sequence encodes CASSFVTGGSGELFF.

V is TRBV30 and J is TRBJ2-3, with TRBD1 matching over 7 bases. The CDR3 runs to 13 residues. Germline CDR1 and CDR2: GTSNPN and SVGIG (reference sequence). V lost 3 bases to trimming and J lost 5 bases; unmatched junction nucleotides: 5. CDR3 nucleotide sequence: TGTGCCTGGAGGAGGGGGCAGAGAGATACGCAGTATTTT. It encodes CAWRRGQRDTQYF.

V and J are TRBV2 and TRBJ1-2, with a tentative D call TRBD1 (6 bases). CDR1 and CDR2 (germline): SNHLY, FYNNEI. This CDR3 is built from 13 residues. Trimming pared 1 base from V and 8 bases from J, leaving 11 bases between. As DNA, the CDR3 is TGTGCCAGCAGTGAAGACAGGGTGATAGGCTACACCTTC. Amino acids: CASSEDRVIGYTF.

The V gene is TRBV15, the J gene TRBJ2-7; 8 nucleotides line up with TRBD2. The CDR3 is 15 residues long. Per the germline V gene, CDR1 is LNHNV and CDR2 is YYDKDF (reference sequence). V lost 2 bases to trimming and J lost 3 bases; unmatched junction nucleotides: 6. The CDR3 spells CATSRLELAVYEQYF. CDR3 coding DNA: TGTGCCACCAGCAGATTGGAACTAGCGGTCTACGAGCAGTACTTC.

The chain joins TRBV4-1 to TRBJ1-4; no firm D call. Trimming shortened V by 5 bases and J by 8 bases, and 12 bases separated the two germline ends. The CDR3 consists of 13 residues. Germline V gives CDR1 MGHRA, CDR2 YSYEKL. In DNA, the CDR3 is TGCGCCAGCAGCTGGAGGGCGGGAGAAAAACTGTTTTTT. Protein product: CASSWRAGEKLFF.

This clone was seen more than once but under ten times. The CDR3 reads CASSTGQSYLPNSPLHF. In nucleotides, the CDR3 is TGTGCCAGCAGCACCGGACAGTCGTACCTCCCTAATTCACCCCTCCACTTT. This chain uses TRBV3-1 (or the pseudogene TRBV3-2) with TRBJ1-6, with D possibly TRBD1 on 6 matching bases. V was pared by 5 bases and J by 6 bases, with 20 bases between. Germline CDR1 is LGHDT and CDR2 is YNNKEL (reference sequence). The CDR3 runs to 17 residues.

The chain joins TRBV7-2 to TRBJ2-7; no clear D gene. Germline assignment: CDR1 SGHTA and CDR2 FQGNSA. The CDR3 runs 15 residues. With 9 bases removed from V and 3 bases from J, the gap between germline ends came to 21 bases. In nucleotides, the CDR3 is TGTGCCAGTACCCCCGGCGGAGATTTGGACTACGAGCAGTACTTC. Its translation is CASTPGGDLDYEQYF.

The CDR3 region is CASSSSLRGRLNTEAFF. The CDR3 DNA sequence: TGTGCCAGCAGTTCGTCATTGCGGGGACGATTGAACACTGAAGCTTTCTTT. The chain joins TRBV5-4 to TRBJ1-1; TRBD1 might be the D (5 bases). CDR1 is SGHNT, CDR2 YYREEE, per germline (reference sequence). The CDR3 has 17 amino acids. V lost 5 bases, J lost 0 bases, and 20 bases lay in between.

The chain couples TRBV7-8 to TRBJ1-2; D possibly corresponds to TRBD1 (6 bases). The germline gives CDR1 SGHVS, CDR2 FQNEAQ. V lost 5 bases and J 3 bases, leaving 13 bases between the germline ends. CDR3 size: 14 residues. CDR3 bases: TGTGCCAGCAGCGCACAGGGATCGGACTATGGCTACACCTTC. It yields the protein CASSAQGSDYGYTF.